Below, 31 T cell receptor beta chains from the same sample are listed, as sequenced in a study of memory CD4+ T cells and cytomegalovirus serostatus. Assay: immunoSEQ multiplex PCR; the TCRdb copy retains only in-frame clones and omits some. The table lists approximately 52,000 clones, under 80% of them singletons. The sort gate was single viable CD3+CD4+CD8-CD45RO+ cells for memory CD4+ T cells. The material sequenced was memory CD4+ T cells from blood. Source of these receptors: an adult in good health and CMV-seronegative.

This chain joins TRBV9 and TRBJ1-1, with D possibly TRBD1 on 5 matching bases. CDR1 SGDLS and CDR2 YYNGEE come from the germline V gene. The V and J ends lost 3 bases and 5 bases respectively, with 14 bases between them. The CDR3 spans 14 residues. The CDR3 region has the DNA TGTGCCAGCAGCGAAAACTCAGGGAGAACTGAAGCTTTCTTT. Translation gives CASSENSGRTEAFF.

This clone was recorded only once. V gene TRBV5-1 combines with J gene TRBJ1-6; D gene ambiguous. The V end was cut by 5 bases, the J end by 9 bases, with 15 bases between. The germline V gene has CDR1 SGHRS and CDR2 YFSETQ. This CDR3 comprises 14 residues. The CDR3 region is CASREASTISPLHF. The CDR3 nucleotides read TGCGCCAGCAGGGAGGCCAGTACTATTTCACCCCTCCACTTT.

This clone was seen more than once but under ten times. The V and J genes are TRBV9 and TRBJ1-2; D may be TRBD1 (6 bases). There are 15 residues in the CDR3. Germline CDR1 reads SGDLS; CDR2 reads YYNGEE. Trimming took 2 bases from V and 7 from J, leaving 18 bases between them. CDR3 region: CASSVDSRAVSGYTF. The CDR3 DNA reads as TGTGCCAGCAGCGTGGACAGTCGGGCCGTTAGTGGCTACACCTTC.

CDR3 sequence: CASSFRLGNTEAFF. The CDR3 region has the DNA TGTGCCAGCAGCTTCCGACTTGGGAACACTGAAGCTTTCTTT. The V call is TRBV7-2, the J call TRBJ1-1, with no clear D. The V end lost 3 bases, the J end lost 1 base, and 9 bases lay between the germline ends. The CDR3 extends over 14 amino acids. Germline V gene lookup returns CDR1 SGHTA and CDR2 FQGNSA.

The V call is TRBV6-1, the J call TRBJ2-1; 9 bases fit TRBD2. There are 14 residues in the CDR3. V lost 7 bases to trimming and J lost 5 bases; unmatched junction nucleotides: 6. The germline CDR1 and CDR2 sequences are MNHNS and SASEGT. CDR3 loop: CASMSGGSNNEQFF. The CDR3 bases are TGTGCCAGCATGAGCGGGGGGTCAAACAATGAGCAGTTCTTC.

This clone was counted a single time. The V gene is TRBV7-8, the J gene TRBJ1-1; TRBD1 might be the D (5 bases). Trimming shortened V by 5 bases and J by 11 bases, and 15 bases separated the two germline ends. The CDR3 covers 12 residues. Germline CDR1 reads SGHVS; CDR2 reads FQNEAQ. CDR3 sequence: CASSLRVGVAFF. The CDR3 DNA is TGTGCCAGCAGCCTAAGGGTGGGGGTTGCTTTCTTT. Full variable domain (outside the CDR3, taken from reference TRBV7-8 and TRBJ1-1): GAGVSQSPRYKVAKRGQDVALRCDPISGHVSLFWYQQALGQGPEFLTYFQNEAQLDKSGLPSDRFFAERPEGSVSTLKIQRTQQEDSAVYLCASSLRVGVAFFGQGTRLTVV.

This chain joins TRBV5-4 and TRBJ1-1; 7 nucleotides line up with TRBD1. Germline loops: CDR1 SGHNT, CDR2 YYREEE (reference sequence). This CDR3 has 14 residues. Trimming at V came to 4 bases and at J to 5 bases, leaving 8 bases not matched to a gene. The CDR3 protein is CASSPEGAGTEAFF. DNA for the CDR3: TGTGCCAGCAGCCCGGAGGGGGCCGGGACTGAAGCTTTCTTT.

J is TRBJ2-7 and V is TRBV5-6, with TRBD1 identical over 9 bases. The germline gives CDR1 SGHDT, CDR2 YYEEEE. The CDR3 is 14 amino acids. J was trimmed by 6 bases and V by 4 bases; bases with no gene match: 8. The CDR3 coding sequence is TGTGCCAGCAGCCCCCGGGACAGGGTGGGCGAGCAGTACTTC. It yields the protein CASSPRDRVGEQYF.

The chain employs TRBV30 and TRBJ1-1, with TRBD1 identical over 11 bases. The J segment lost 10 bases and the V segment lost 3 bases, leaving 7 bases of the junction unmatched. The CDR3 runs to 13 residues. Looked up from germline, CDR1 is GTSNPN and CDR2 is SVGIG (reference sequence). The DNA of the CDR3 is TGTGCCTGGAGGAGGGACAGGGGGAATGGAGCTTTCTTT. It codes for CAWRRDRGNGAFF.

The CDR3 nucleotides read TGTGCCAGCAGTTTCGTCCCGGGGGTGGGCGGCCAGCCCCAGCATTTT. As protein: CASSFVPGVGGQPQHF. The chain links TRBV28 to TRBJ1-5; maybe TRBD1 (5 bases). Deletions cut 3 bases from V and 7 bases from J, with 19 bases between. The CDR3 runs 16 residues. Per the germline V gene, CDR1 is MDHEN and CDR2 is SYDVKM.

The chain combines TRBV2 with TRBJ1-5; possibly TRBD1 for D (5 bases). Germline CDR1 reads SNHLY; CDR2 reads FYNNEI. V was cut by 5 bases and J by 7 bases, with 12 bases left in between. CDR3 size: 13 residues. The CDR3 reads CASSRGGVQPQHF. In nucleotides, the CDR3 is TGTGCCAGCAGTCGGGGGGGGGTCCAGCCCCAGCATTTT.

This clone came up once. The J gene is TRBJ1-5, the V gene TRBV7-8, with TRBD1 matching 9 bases. The CDR3 contains 15 residues. The J segment lost 4 bases and the V segment lost 1 base, leaving 2 bases of the junction unmatched. Germline V lookup: CDR1 SGHVS, CDR2 FQNEAQ. The CDR3 here is CASSLVGTGNQPQHF. CDR3 nucleotides: TGTGCCAGCAGCTTAGTCGGGACAGGGAATCAGCCCCAGCATTTT. The full variable domain, completed using reference TRBV7-8 and TRBJ1-5, is GAGVSQSPRYKVAKRGQDVALRCDPISGHVSLFWYQQALGQGPEFLTYFQNEAQLDKSGLPSDRFFAERPEGSVSTLKIQRTQQEDSAVYLCASSLVGTGNQPQHFGDGTRLSIL.

The genes are TRBV15 and TRBJ1-5; 8 bases are shared with TRBD1. This CDR3 is built from 15 residues. The V and J ends lost 0 bases and 5 bases, in that order; junction bases with no gene match: 3. The germline V gene encodes CDR1 LNHNV and CDR2 YYDKDF (reference sequence). The CDR3 region is CATSRDTGGDQPQHF. The CDR3 bases are TGTGCCACCAGCAGAGACACAGGGGGGGATCAGCCCCAGCATTTT. The whole variable domain, filled in from reference TRBV15 and TRBJ1-5, reads DAMVIQNPRYQVTQFGKPVTLSCSQTLNHNVMYWYQQKSSQAPKLLFHYYDKDFNNEADTPDNFQSRRPNTSFCFLDIRSPGLGDTAMYLCATSRDTGGDQPQHFGDGTRLSIL.

This sequence joins TRBV11-3 and TRBJ2-2; the match to TRBD1 covers 9 bases. CDR3 size: 16 residues. With V trimmed by 6 bases and J by 4 bases, 9 bases remained unmatched. The V gene's germline CDR1 is SGHNT and CDR2 YENEEA. CDR3 nucleotides: TGTGCCAGCAGTGACGGACAGGGGCCCTTCACCGGGGAGCTGTTTTTT. Translating it yields CASSDGQGPFTGELFF.

The rearrangement uses TRBV27 and TRBJ1-1; D may be TRBD1 (5 bases). The CDR3 contains 15 residues. Between the trimmed V and J ends, which lost 5 bases and 3 bases, there was a span of 16 bases. In germline, CDR1 is MNHEY, CDR2 SMNVEV (reference sequence). CDR3 sequence: CASSPHRSVDTEAFF. CDR3 DNA sequence: TGTGCCAGCAGTCCCCACAGGTCGGTGGACACTGAAGCTTTCTTT.

The V call is TRBV9, the J call TRBJ2-7; 8 bases line up with TRBD2. CDR3 length equals 15 residues. Germline V gene lookup returns CDR1 SGDLS and CDR2 YYNGEE. J lost 0 bases, V lost 4 bases, and 6 bases had no gene match. CDR3 residues: CASSPRSGVSYEQYF. The CDR3, as DNA: TGTGCCAGCAGCCCCCGTAGCGGGGTCTCCTACGAGCAGTACTTC.

The chain combines TRBV5-1 with TRBJ1-2, with TRBD1 as a possible D gene (6 bases). Per germline, CDR1 SGHRS and CDR2 YFSETQ. Trimming removed 0 bases at V and 8 bases at J, with 14 bases between. The CDR3 length is 14 residues. This chain's CDR3 is CASSLEGVVDGYTF. CDR3 DNA: TGCGCCAGCAGCTTGGAGGGGGTAGTTGACGGCTACACCTTC.

The chain uses TRBV19 and TRBJ1-1; D unclear. CDR3 length equals 14 residues. Germline values: CDR1 LNHDA, CDR2 SQIVND (reference sequence). V lost 3 bases to trimming and J lost 0 bases, with 8 bases between them. The DNA for the CDR3 is TGTGCCAGTAGTATTCTTGGAATGAACACTGAAGCTTTCTTT. It translates to CASSILGMNTEAFF.

J is TRBJ1-2 and V is TRBV9, with D perhaps TRBD1 (5 bases). The CDR3 has 14 amino acids. V was pared by 3 bases and J by 0 bases, with 9 bases between. CDR1 SGDLS and CDR2 YYNGEE come from the germline V gene. CDR3: CASSEGLANYGYTF. CDR3 bases: TGTGCCAGCAGCGAGGGGTTAGCTAACTATGGCTACACCTTC.

This chain uses TRBV6-6 with TRBJ1-2; 7 nucleotides agree with TRBD1. Unmatched junction bases numbered 3, after V lost 6 bases and J lost 2 bases. Looked up from germline, CDR1 is MNHNY and CDR2 is SVGAGI (reference sequence). This CDR3 is 13 amino acids long. In DNA form, the CDR3 reads TGTGCCAGCAGCCCGGGACAGAACTATGGCTACACCTTC. Its protein is CASSPGQNYGYTF.

This clone was counted only a few times. V usage is TRBV19 and J usage is TRBJ1-4; possible D gene TRBD1, 6 bases. V lost 5 bases, J lost 5 bases, and 18 bases lay in between. Germline V CDR1 and CDR2: LNHDA, SQIVND (reference sequence). The CDR3 extends over 16 amino acids. DNA of the CDR3: TGTGCCAGTAGTGCAAACCCACAGGGACTAAATGAAAAACTGTTTTTT. As protein: CASSANPQGLNEKLFF. The whole variable domain, remainder taken from reference TRBV19 and TRBJ1-4, is DGGITQSPKYLFRKEGQNVTLSCEQNLNHDAMYWYRQDPGQGLRLIYYSQIVNDFQKGDIAEGYSVSREKKESFPLTVTSAQKNPTAFYLCASSANPQGLNEKLFFGSGTQLSVL.

The chain recombines TRBV19 with TRBJ1-2; 7 nucleotides line up with TRBD1. This CDR3 has 15 residues. V lost 8 bases, J lost 5 bases, and 14 bases stayed unmatched. The germline CDR1 and CDR2 sequences are LNHDA and SQIVND (reference sequence). The CDR3 loop is CASGTFDRDAYGYTF. The CDR3 DNA is TGTGCCAGTGGTACCTTCGACAGGGATGCATATGGCTACACCTTC.

The chain combines TRBV6-1 with TRBJ1-1, with 9 bases fitting TRBD1. The CDR3 length is 12 residues. V lost 10 bases, J lost 6 bases, and 6 bases stayed unmatched. Germline CDR1 and CDR2: MNHNS and SASEGT. The CDR3, as DNA: TGTGCCATTGGGACAGGGAGACCTGAAGCTTTCTTT. This gives the protein CAIGTGRPEAFF.

CDR3 region: CASSQLTGGDNYGYTF. The CDR3 bases are TGTGCCAGCAGCCAACTGACAGGGGGGGATAACTATGGCTACACCTTC. The V call is TRBV4-2, the J call TRBJ1-2; 9 bases match TRBD1. This CDR3 spans 16 amino acids. The germline V gene has CDR1 LGHNA and CDR2 YNFKEQ. V gave up 2 bases and J gave up 1 base; unmatched junction bases: 5.

This clone came up once. This chain connects TRBV7-2 to TRBJ1-6; D not resolved. The CDR3 sequence is 15 residues long. The V end lost 0 bases, the J end lost 7 bases, and 10 bases lay between the germline ends. Per germline, CDR1 SGHTA and CDR2 FQGNSA. CDR3 bases: TGTGCCAGCAGCTTAGCGTCCGGGAACAATTCACCCCTCCACTTT. This sequence encodes CASSLASGNNSPLHF.

The chain recombines TRBV11-2 with TRBJ2-1, with unresolved D. CDR1 is SGHAT and CDR2 is FQNNGV in the germline V gene. V lost 2 bases and J 8 bases, leaving 13 bases between the germline ends. This CDR3 is built from 14 residues. Here the CDR3 reads CASSLTHLGYEQFF. The CDR3 DNA is TGTGCCAGCAGCTTAACTCACCTCGGGTATGAGCAGTTCTTC.

The chain links TRBV5-1 to TRBJ1-1; no definite D call. Germline loops: CDR1 SGHRS, CDR2 YFSETQ. This CDR3 has 16 amino acids. Trimming removed 4 bases from V and 1 base from J, with 17 bases in between. For the CDR3, the DNA is TGCGCCAGCAGCCCCTCCACGAGAGGGCAGAACACTGAAGCTTTCTTT. Translation gives CASSPSTRGQNTEAFF.

The genes are TRBV7-3 and TRBJ1-2; D not certain. Germline assignment: CDR1 SGHTA and CDR2 FQGTGA. The V end was cut by 1 base, the J end by 4 bases, with 10 bases between. CDR3 length: 14 amino acids. CDR3 in DNA: TGTGCCAGCAGCTTAAAGCGCGAGGGCTATGGCTACACCTTC. Amino acids: CASSLKREGYGYTF. The whole variable domain, remainder taken from reference TRBV7-3 and TRBJ1-2, is GAGVSQTPSNKVTEKGKYVELRCDPISGHTALYWYRQSLGQGPEFLIYFQGTGAADDSGLPNDRFFAVRPEGSVSTLKIQRTERGDSAVYLCASSLKREGYGYTFGSGTRLTVV.

The rearrangement links TRBV11-2 to TRBJ2-5; no definite D call. The V gene lost 0 bases and the J gene lost 5 bases, with 10 bases spanning the gap. This CDR3 region has 14 residues. Germline V lookup: CDR1 SGHAT, CDR2 FQNNGV. The CDR3 sequence is CASSLDRAQETQYF. The CDR3 DNA follows: TGTGCCAGCAGCTTAGACCGGGCGCAGGAGACCCAGTACTTC.

The rearrangement links TRBV5-1 to TRBJ2-3; D call uncertain. CDR1 is SGHRS, CDR2 YFSETQ, per germline. This CDR3 has 11 residues. V dropped 2 bases and J dropped 3 bases, with 1 base sitting between them. Written as DNA, the CDR3 is TGCGCCAGCAGCTTTACAGATACGCAGTATTTT. As protein: CASSFTDTQYF. The variable domain in full, with the rest retrieved from reference TRBV5-1 and TRBJ2-3, is KAGVTQTPRYLIKTRGQQVTLSCSPISGHRSVSWYQQTPGQGLQFLFEYFSETQRNKGNFPGRFSGRQFSNSRSEMNVSTLELGDSALYLCASSFTDTQYFGPGTRLTVL.

The chain is built from TRBV4-1 and TRBJ1-2, with a possible D match to TRBD1 (6 bases). Germline-derived CDR1 and CDR2 are MGHRA and YSYEKL. CDR3 length: 20 amino acids. V lost 5 bases to trimming and J lost 5 bases, with 33 bases between them. The CDR3 DNA reads TGCGCCAGCAGCTATGACGATCAAGGGACATTTACCCCAGCCCTTTATGGCTACACCTTC. Amino acid sequence: CASSYDDQGTFTPALYGYTF.